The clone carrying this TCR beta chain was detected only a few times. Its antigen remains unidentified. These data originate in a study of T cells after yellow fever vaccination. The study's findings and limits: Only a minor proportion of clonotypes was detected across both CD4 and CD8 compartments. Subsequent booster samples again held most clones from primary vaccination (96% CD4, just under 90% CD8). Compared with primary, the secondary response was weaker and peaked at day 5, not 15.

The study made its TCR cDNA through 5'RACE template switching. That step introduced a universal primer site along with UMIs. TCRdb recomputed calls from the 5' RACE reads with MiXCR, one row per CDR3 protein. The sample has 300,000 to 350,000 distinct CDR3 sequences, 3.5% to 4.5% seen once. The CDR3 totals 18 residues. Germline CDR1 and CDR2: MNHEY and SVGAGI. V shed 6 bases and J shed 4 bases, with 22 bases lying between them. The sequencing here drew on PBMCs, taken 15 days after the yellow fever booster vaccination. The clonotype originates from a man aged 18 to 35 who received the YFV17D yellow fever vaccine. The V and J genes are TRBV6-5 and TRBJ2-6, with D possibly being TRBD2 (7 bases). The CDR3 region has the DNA TGTGCCAGCAGCCTCTGGGAGGGGGGGGACTCCGGGGCCAACGTCCTGACTTTC. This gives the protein CASSLWEGGDSGANVLTF.